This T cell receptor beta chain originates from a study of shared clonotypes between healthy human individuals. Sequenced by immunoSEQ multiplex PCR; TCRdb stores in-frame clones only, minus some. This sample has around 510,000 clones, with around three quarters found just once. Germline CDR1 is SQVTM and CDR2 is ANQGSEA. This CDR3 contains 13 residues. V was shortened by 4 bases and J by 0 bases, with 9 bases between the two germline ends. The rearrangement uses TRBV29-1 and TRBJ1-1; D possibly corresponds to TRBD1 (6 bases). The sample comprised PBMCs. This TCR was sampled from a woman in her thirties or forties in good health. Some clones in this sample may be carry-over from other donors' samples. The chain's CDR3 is CSVADRMNTEAFF. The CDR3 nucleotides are TGCAGCGTTGCCGACAGGATGAACACTGAAGCTTTCTTT.